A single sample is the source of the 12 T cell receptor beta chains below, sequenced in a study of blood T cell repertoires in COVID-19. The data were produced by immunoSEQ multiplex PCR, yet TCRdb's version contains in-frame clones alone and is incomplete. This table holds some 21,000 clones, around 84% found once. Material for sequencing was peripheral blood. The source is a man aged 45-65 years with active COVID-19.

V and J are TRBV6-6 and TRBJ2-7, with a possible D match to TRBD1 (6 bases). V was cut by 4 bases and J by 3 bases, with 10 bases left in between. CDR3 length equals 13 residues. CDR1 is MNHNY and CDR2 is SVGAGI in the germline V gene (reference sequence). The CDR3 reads CASSFGQNYEQYF. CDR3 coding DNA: TGTGCCAGCAGTTTCGGACAGAACTACGAGCAGTACTTC.

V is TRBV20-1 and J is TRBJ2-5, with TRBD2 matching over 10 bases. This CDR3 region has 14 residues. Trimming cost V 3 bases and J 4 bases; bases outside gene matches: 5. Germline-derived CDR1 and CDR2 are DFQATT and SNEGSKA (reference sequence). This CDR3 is CSASQIAGGETQYF. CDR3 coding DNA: TGCAGTGCTAGTCAGATAGCGGGGGGAGAGACCCAGTACTTC.

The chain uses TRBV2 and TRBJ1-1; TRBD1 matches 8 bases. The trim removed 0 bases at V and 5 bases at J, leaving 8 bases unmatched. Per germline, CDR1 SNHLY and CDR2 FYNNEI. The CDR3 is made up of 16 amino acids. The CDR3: CASSEAPQGAGTEAFF. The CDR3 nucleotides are TGTGCCAGCAGTGAAGCGCCGCAGGGGGCTGGTACTGAAGCTTTCTTT.

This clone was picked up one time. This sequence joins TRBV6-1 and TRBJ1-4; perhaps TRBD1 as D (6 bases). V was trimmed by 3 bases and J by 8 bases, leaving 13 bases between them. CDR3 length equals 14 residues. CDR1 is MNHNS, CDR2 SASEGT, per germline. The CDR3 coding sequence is TGTGCCAGCAGTGATATACAGGGTAGGGAAAAACTGTTTTTT. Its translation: CASSDIQGREKLFF.

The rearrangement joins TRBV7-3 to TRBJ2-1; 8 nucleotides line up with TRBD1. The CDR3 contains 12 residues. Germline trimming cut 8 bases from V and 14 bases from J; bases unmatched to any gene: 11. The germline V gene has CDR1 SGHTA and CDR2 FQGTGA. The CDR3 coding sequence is TGTGCCAGCTCGAACCCAGGGGGCATGAAGTTCTTC. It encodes CASSNPGGMKFF.

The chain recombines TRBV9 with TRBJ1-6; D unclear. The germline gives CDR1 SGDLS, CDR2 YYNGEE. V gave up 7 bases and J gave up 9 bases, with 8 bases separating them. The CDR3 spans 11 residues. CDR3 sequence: CASVWSSPLHF. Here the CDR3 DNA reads TGTGCCAGCGTCTGGAGTTCACCCCTCCACTTT.

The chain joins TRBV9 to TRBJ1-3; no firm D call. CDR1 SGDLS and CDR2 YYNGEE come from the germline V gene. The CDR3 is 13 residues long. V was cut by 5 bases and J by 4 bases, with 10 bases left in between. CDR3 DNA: TGTGCCAGCAGTGGCGGGGAGGGAAACACCATATATTTT. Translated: CASSGGEGNTIYF.

CDR3 protein: CASSDCGGKSEAFF. The CDR3 bases are TGTGCCAGCAGTGACTGCGGGGGGAAGTCTGAAGCTTTCTTT. The rearrangement uses TRBV6-4 and TRBJ1-1, with D perhaps matching TRBD1 (5 bases). CDR1 MRHNA and CDR2 SNTAGT come from the germline V gene. V lost 1 base and J 6 bases, leaving 12 bases between the germline ends. CDR3 length equals 14 residues.

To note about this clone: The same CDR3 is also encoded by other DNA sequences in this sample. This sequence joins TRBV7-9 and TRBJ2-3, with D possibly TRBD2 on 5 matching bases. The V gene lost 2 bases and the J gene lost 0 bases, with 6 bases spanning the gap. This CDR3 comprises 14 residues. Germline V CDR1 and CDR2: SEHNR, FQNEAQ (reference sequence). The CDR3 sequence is CASSLRGSTDTQYF. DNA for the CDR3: TGTGCCAGCAGCTTACGGGGAAGCACAGATACGCAGTATTTT.

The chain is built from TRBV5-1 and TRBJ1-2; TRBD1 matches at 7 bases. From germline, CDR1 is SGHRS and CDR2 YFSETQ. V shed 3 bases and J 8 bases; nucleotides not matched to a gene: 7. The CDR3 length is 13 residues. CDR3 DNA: TGCGCCAGCAGCTCCACAGGGGTCTGGGGCTACACCTTC. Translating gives CASSSTGVWGYTF.

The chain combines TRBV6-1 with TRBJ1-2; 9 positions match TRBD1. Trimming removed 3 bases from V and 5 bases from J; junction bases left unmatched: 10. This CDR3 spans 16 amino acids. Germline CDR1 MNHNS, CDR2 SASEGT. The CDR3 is CASSDLRDRVWYGYTF. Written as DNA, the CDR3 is TGTGCCAGCAGTGATCTCCGGGACAGGGTTTGGTATGGCTACACCTTC.

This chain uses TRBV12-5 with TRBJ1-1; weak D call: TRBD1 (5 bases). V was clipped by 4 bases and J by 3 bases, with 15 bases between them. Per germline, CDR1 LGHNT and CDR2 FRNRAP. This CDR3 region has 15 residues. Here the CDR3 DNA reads TGTGCTAGTGGTTCCGGCTGGGGGGGGGACACTGAAGCTTTCTTT. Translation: CASGSGWGGDTEAFF.